This T cell receptor (beta chain) was obtained from a study of CD8 T cells in ankylosing spondylitis (dated by TCRdb to about 2017). Background on the whole study: The study set out to find disease-linked TCR variants by profiling T cell receptor beta repertoires in ankylosing spondylitis patients and healthy donors. Samples of peripheral blood were taken, and for ankylosing spondylitis patients, synovial fluid was collected as well. The full study cohort was made up of about two dozen ankylosing spondylitis patients and 108 healthy donors.

CDR1 and CDR2 were assigned from the germline V gene as SGHTA and FQGNSA. V and J are truncated by 3 bases and 5 bases respectively, leaving an intervening sequence of 5 bases. Including the terminal cysteine and phenylalanine, the CDR3 comprises 12 residues. The sequence is cut down to CDR3 DNA, 36 bases in frame from base 1. The data were produced on an Illumina HiSeq 2500. Quantitative 5'-RACE with molecular barcodes was used to prepare TCR beta libraries. In the paper's pipeline: To identify disease-linked TCR variants, a new computational method was used, one built on a probabilistic model of VDJ rearrangement. Clones were called with MiXCR by TCRdb after fastp trimmed the public reads at Q25, and only in-frame beta chains were retained. CDR3 protein duplicates are merged, each entry listing the most common genes and DNA. Here the V and J calls rest on TCRdb's processing, not on the authors' analysis. The sample records around 230,000 distinct CDR3 sequences, 8% to 9.5% of which are singletons. The ten largest clonotypes hold around 7% of the sample.

Results the study describes overall, beyond this receptor: According to the report, matched synovial fluid samples from ankylosing spondylitis patients were significantly enriched for the disease-linked clones. In peripheral blood, the disease-linked clones were found at relatively low frequencies and had a CD8+ phenotype. A TCR beta motif of several highly homologous amino acid variants appeared characteristic of blood from ankylosing spondylitis patients. Some TCR beta motif variants had previously been reported in synovial fluid and blood of reactive arthritis patients, which suggested common disease-initiation mechanisms.

This clonotype occurred many times. Its cognate antigen has yet to be identified. There are no base qualities to consult, and no much larger clone falls within one base. The TCR originated in a male donor with ankylosing spondylitis or in good health (not recorded which). The chain employs TRBV7-2 and TRBJ1-5, with no D gene named confidently. Material for sequencing was blood, either unsorted or a sorted T cell fraction (not recorded which). The bases are TGTGCCAGCAGCTTTAACCATCAGCCCCAGCATTTT. Translated, this is CASSFNHQPQHF. The CDR3 plus the reference TRBV7-2 and TRBJ1-5 genes for the other parts give the full variable domain: GAGVSQSPSNKVTEKGKDVELRCDPISGHTALYWYRQSLGQGLEFLIYFQGNSAPDKSGLPSDRFSAERTGGSVSTLTIQRTQQEDSAVYLCASSFNHQPQHFGDGTRLSIL.